These T cell receptor beta chains were read from a single sample in a study of blood T cell repertoires in COVID-19. The repertoire was sequenced with immunoSEQ multiplex PCR; TCRdb's copy has only in-frame clones and lacks some. Among about 70,000 clones listed, roughly 86% were seen once. Source material: peripheral blood. Receptors were obtained from a human donor in a cohort sampled during active COVID-19. Each CDR3 is given with its conserved first and last residue. Fields, in order: D gene, clone size, J gene, V gene, CDR3 protein, CDR3 DNA. A D gene is named only where the DNA matches it firmly. Size values are once, few and many counts, or a class for expanded clones, and some rows have none.

TRBD1 | - | TRBJ2-3 | TRBV19 | CASTGQRFGSTDTQYF | TGTGCCAGTACGGGACAGCGTTTCGGTAGCACAGATACGCAGTATTTT
TRBD1 | - | TRBJ1-1 | TRBV9 | CASSVGTGTEAFF | TGTGCCAGCAGCGTTGGGACAGGCACTGAAGCTTTCTTT
- | - | TRBJ2-3 | TRBV5-1 | CASTLRPGREVTDTQYF | TGCGCCAGCACCCTCCGGCCGGGCAGGGAGGTAACAGATACGCAGTATTTT
- | - | TRBJ2-5 | TRBV12-3/TRBV12-4 | CASSGLRKTQYF | TGTGCCAGCAGTGGACTAAGGAAGACCCAGTACTTC
- | - | TRBJ2-5 | TRBV10-2 | CASSDQGRLQETQYF | TGCGCCAGCAGTGATCAGGGCCGACTCCAAGAGACCCAGTACTTC
- | - | TRBJ2-4 | TRBV5-1 | CASSPLTEGGKNIQYF | TGCGCCAGCAGCCCTCTGACCGAGGGAGGCAAAAACATTCAGTACTTC
TRBD1 | - | TRBJ2-7 | TRBV19 | CASSTRNGDSASYEQYF | TGTGCCAGTAGTACACGAAATGGGGACAGCGCCTCCTACGAGCAGTACTTC
- | - | TRBJ2-5 | TRBV14 | CASSQGGIALETQYF | TGTGCCAGCAGCCAGGGGGGAATCGCGTTGGAGACCCAGTACTTC
- | - | TRBJ2-7 | TRBV21-1 | CASSKSRDRGLYEQYF | TGTGCCAGCAGCAAATCCCGGGACAGGGGGCTCTACGAGCAGTACTTC
- | - | TRBJ1-1 | TRBV5-1 | CASSLGVNTEAFF | TGCGCCAGCAGCTTAGGAGTTAACACTGAAGCTTTCTTT
- | - | TRBJ2-7 | TRBV3-1/TRBV3-2 | CASSQDWRRPYEQYF | TGTGCCAGCAGCCAAGATTGGAGGAGACCATACGAGCAGTACTTC
TRBD1 | - | TRBJ2-7 | TRBV5-4 | CASRDWDSIYEQYF | TGTGCCAGCAGGGATTGGGACAGCATCTACGAGCAGTACTTC
- | - | TRBJ2-7 | TRBV5-1 | CASRPGGGFYEQYF | TGCGCCAGCAGACCTGGCGGGGGCTTCTACGAGCAGTACTTC
- | - | TRBJ2-3 | TRBV7-2 | CASSLDGTRGTQYF | TGTGCCAGCAGCTTGGATGGAACCCGGGGGACGCAGTATTTT
TRBD1 | few | TRBJ1-6 | TRBV27 | CASTSRTGLYYNSPLHF | TGTGCCAGCACCTCTAGGACAGGGCTTTACTATAATTCACCCCTCCACTTT
- | - | TRBJ1-2 | TRBV7-2 | CAGGGGGNYGYTF | TGTGCCGGGGGGGGTGGAGGAAACTATGGCTACACCTTC
- | - | TRBJ1-6 | TRBV5-3 | CARSLWPTYNSPLHF | TGTGCCAGAAGCTTGTGGCCAACCTATAATTCACCCCTCCACTTT
TRBD2 | - | TRBJ2-1 | TRBV7-3 | CASSLTAGGYNEQFF | TGTGCCAGCAGCTTAACAGCGGGGGGGTACAATGAGCAGTTCTTC
- | - | TRBJ1-1 | TRBV11-2 | CASSLRSTNTEAFF | TGTGCCAGCAGCTTACGGAGCACGAACACTGAAGCTTTCTTT
- | - | TRBJ2-5 | TRBV11-2 | CASNRQQETQYF | TGTGCCAGCAACCGACAGCAAGAGACCCAGTACTTC
- | - | TRBJ2-5 | TRBV30 | CAWRLGEVQETQYF | TGTGCCTGGAGATTGGGTGAGGTACAAGAGACCCAGTACTTC
TRBD2 | - | TRBJ2-7 | TRBV5-4 | CASSSGLAGNPKEQYF | TGTGCCAGCAGCTCGGGACTAGCGGGGAACCCTAAGGAGCAGTACTTC
- | once | TRBJ2-1 | TRBV3-1/TRBV3-2 | CASSQANGEQFF | TGTGCCAGCAGCCAAGCTAATGGTGAGCAGTTCTTC
- | few | TRBJ2-2 | TRBV7-2 | CASSPQVGTGELFF | TGTGCCAGCAGCCCCCAGGTGGGCACCGGGGAGCTGTTTTTT
- | - | TRBJ1-1 | TRBV18 | CASSHDSRRSNTEAFF | TGTGCCAGCTCACACGACAGCCGAAGATCGAACACTGAAGCTTTCTTT
- | - | TRBJ1-4 | TRBV3-1/TRBV3-2 | CASSESPPQINEKLFF | TGTGCCAGCAGCGAAAGCCCCCCACAGATTAATGAAAAACTGTTTTTT
TRBD1 | - | TRBJ2-7 | TRBV6-2/TRBV6-3 | CASSYRLGTGSYEQYF | TGTGCCAGCAGTTACAGGTTGGGGACAGGGTCCTACGAGCAGTACTTC
- | - | TRBJ1-5 | TRBV7-2 | CASSLDGGRGPNQPQHF | TGTGCCAGCAGCTTAGATGGTGGTAGGGGCCCCAATCAGCCCCAGCATTTT
TRBD1 | - | TRBJ1-5 | TRBV7-9 | CASSRDSSSNQPQHF | TGTGCCAGCAGCCGGGACAGCTCTAGCAATCAGCCCCAGCATTTT
TRBD1 | - | TRBJ1-1 | TRBV5-4 | CASSRPGQVTEAFF | TGTGCCAGCAGCCGGCCGGGACAGGTTACTGAAGCTTTCTTT
TRBD1 | - | TRBJ1-5 | TRBV2 | CASRDRSSNQPQHF | TGTGCCAGCAGGGACAGGTCTAGCAATCAGCCCCAGCATTTT
TRBD2 | - | TRBJ2-5 | TRBV18 | CASSPLSSGGSQETQYF | TGTGCCAGCTCACCACTATCGAGCGGGGGTTCCCAAGAGACCCAGTACTTC
- | - | TRBJ2-5 | TRBV12-5 | CASGVGTTGIETQYF | TGTGCTAGTGGTGTCGGAACTACAGGGATCGAGACCCAGTACTTC
- | - | TRBJ2-1 | TRBV4-1 | CASSQDPSATYNEQFF | TGCGCCAGCAGCCAAGATCCTAGCGCCACCTACAATGAGCAGTTCTTC
TRBD1 | - | TRBJ2-5 | TRBV5-5 | CASSFSTARGFTQYF | TGTGCCAGCAGCTTTAGTACGGCCAGGGGGTTCACCCAGTACTTC
- | - | TRBJ2-3 | TRBV7-2 | CASSPRQGGTDTQYF | TGTGCCAGCAGCCCTCGGCAGGGCGGCACAGATACGCAGTATTTT